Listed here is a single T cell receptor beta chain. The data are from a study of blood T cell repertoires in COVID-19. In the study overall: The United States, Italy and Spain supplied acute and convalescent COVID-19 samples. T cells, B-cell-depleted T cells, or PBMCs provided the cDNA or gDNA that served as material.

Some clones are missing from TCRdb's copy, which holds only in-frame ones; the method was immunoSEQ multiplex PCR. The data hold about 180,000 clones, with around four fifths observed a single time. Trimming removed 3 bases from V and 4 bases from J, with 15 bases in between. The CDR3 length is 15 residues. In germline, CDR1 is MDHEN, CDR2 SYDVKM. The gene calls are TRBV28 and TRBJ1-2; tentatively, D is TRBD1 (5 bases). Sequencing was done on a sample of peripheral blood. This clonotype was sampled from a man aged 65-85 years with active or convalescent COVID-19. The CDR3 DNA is TGTGCCAGCAGTTTGGGAACAGGAGAGATCTATGGCTACACCTTC. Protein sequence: CASSLGTGEIYGYTF.